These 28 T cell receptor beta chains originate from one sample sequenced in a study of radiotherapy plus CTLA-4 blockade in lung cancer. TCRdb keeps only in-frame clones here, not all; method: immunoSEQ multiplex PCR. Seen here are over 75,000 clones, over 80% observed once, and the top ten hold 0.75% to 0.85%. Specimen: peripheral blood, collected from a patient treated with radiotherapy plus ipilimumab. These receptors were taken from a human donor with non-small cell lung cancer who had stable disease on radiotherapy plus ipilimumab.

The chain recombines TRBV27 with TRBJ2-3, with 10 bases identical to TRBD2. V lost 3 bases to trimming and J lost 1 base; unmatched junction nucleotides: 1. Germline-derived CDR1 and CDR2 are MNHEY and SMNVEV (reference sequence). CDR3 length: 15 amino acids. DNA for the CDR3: TGTGCCAGCAGTTTGGGGACTAGCGGCACAGATACGCAGTATTTT. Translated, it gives CASSLGTSGTDTQYF.

The CDR3 nucleotides read TGTGCCTGGGGGCCGGGCCCCGGGGGACAGATTAGTCAGCCCCAGCATTTT. Protein product: CAWGPGPGGQISQPQHF. The chain has TRBV30 and TRBJ1-5, with TRBD1 identical over 7 bases. V lost 5 bases, J lost 6 bases, and 19 bases stayed unmatched. CDR3 length equals 17 residues. Germline-derived CDR1 and CDR2 are GTSNPN and SVGIG (reference sequence).

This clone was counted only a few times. The CDR3 sequence is CASSPGRDWGYTF. In DNA, the CDR3 is TGTGCCAGCTCACCGGGCAGGGATTGGGGCTACACCTTC. The chain couples TRBV18 to TRBJ1-2, with D tentatively TRBD1 (5 bases). V lost 3 bases and J lost 8, with 13 bases in between. Germline CDR1 and CDR2: KGHSH and LQKENI. CDR3 length equals 13 residues. The complete variable domain, with remaining parts taken from reference TRBV18 and TRBJ1-2, reads NAGVMQNPRHLVRRRGQEARLRCSPMKGHSHVYWYRQLPEEGLKFMVYLQKENIIDESGMPKERFSAEFPKEGPSILRIQQVVRGDSAAYFCASSPGRDWGYTFGSGTRLTVV.

The CDR3 here is CASRLRTDEAFF. The CDR3 DNA reads as TGTGCCAGCAGACTCCGGACAGACGAAGCTTTCTTT. The rearrangement joins TRBV28 to TRBJ1-1, with TRBD1 as a possible D gene (6 bases). Germline CDR1 and CDR2: MDHEN and SYDVKM. Trimming took 6 bases from V and 8 from J, leaving 13 bases between them. This CDR3 spans 12 amino acids.

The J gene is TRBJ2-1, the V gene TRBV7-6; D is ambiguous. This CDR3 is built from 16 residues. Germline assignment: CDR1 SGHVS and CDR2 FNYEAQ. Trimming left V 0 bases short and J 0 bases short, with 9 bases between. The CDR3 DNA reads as TGTGCCAGCAGCTTAGCACCCGAAAGCTCCTACAATGAGCAGTTCTTC. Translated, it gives CASSLAPESSYNEQFF.

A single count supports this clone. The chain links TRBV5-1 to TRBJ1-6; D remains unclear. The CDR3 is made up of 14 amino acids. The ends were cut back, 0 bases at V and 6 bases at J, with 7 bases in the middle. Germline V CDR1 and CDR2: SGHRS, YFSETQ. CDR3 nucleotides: TGCGCCAGCAGCTTGGCCCAGAGTAATTCACCCCTCCACTTT. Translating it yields CASSLAQSNSPLHF.

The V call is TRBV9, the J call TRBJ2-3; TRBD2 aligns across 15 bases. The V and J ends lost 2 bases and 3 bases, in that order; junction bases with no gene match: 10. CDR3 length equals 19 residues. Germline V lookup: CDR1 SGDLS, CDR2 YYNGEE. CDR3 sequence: CASSVLGLAGGPGTDTQYF. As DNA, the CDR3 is TGTGCCAGCAGCGTCTTAGGACTAGCGGGGGGGCCTGGGACAGATACGCAGTATTTT.

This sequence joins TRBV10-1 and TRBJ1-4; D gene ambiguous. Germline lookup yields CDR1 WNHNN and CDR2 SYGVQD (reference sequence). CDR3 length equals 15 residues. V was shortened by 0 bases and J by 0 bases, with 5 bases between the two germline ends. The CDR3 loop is CASSESSATNEKLFF. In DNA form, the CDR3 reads TGCGCCAGCAGTGAGTCGAGTGCAACTAATGAAAAACTGTTTTTT.

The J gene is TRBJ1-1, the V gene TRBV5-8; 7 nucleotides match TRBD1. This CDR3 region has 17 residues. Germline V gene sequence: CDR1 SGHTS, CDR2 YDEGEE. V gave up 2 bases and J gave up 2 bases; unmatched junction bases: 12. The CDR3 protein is CASSLLTGLNANTEAFF. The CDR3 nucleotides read TGTGCCAGCAGCTTACTGACAGGGCTAAATGCCAACACTGAAGCTTTCTTT.

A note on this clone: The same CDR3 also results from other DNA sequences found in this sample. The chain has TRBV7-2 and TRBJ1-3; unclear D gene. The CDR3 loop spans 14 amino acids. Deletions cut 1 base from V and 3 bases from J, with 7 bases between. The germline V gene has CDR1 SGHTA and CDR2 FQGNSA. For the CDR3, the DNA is TGTGCCAGCAGCTTAGGTCAGATTGGAAACACCATATATTTT. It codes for CASSLGQIGNTIYF.

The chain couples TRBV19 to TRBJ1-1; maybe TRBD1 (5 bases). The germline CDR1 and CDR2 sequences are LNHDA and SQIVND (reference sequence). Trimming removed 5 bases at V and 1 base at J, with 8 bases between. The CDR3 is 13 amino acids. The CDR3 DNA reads TGTGCCAGTAGTCAGGGAGGGAACACTGAAGCTTTCTTT. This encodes CASSQGGNTEAFF.

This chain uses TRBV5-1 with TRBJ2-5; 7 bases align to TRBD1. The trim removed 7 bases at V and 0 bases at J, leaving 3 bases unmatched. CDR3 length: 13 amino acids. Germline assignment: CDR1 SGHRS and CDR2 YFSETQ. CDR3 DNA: TGCGCCAGCCGGGACAGTAACCAAGAGACCCAGTACTTC. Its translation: CASRDSNQETQYF.

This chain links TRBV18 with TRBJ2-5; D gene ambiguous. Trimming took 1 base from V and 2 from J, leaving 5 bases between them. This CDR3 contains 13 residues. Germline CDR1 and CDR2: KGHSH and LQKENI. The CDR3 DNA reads TGTGCCAGCTCACCACTGGCGCAAGAGACCCAGTACTTC. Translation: CASSPLAQETQYF. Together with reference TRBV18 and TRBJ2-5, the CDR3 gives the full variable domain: NAGVMQNPRHLVRRRGQEARLRCSPMKGHSHVYWYRQLPEEGLKFMVYLQKENIIDESGMPKERFSAEFPKEGPSILRIQQVVRGDSAAYFCASSPLAQETQYFGPGTRLLVL.

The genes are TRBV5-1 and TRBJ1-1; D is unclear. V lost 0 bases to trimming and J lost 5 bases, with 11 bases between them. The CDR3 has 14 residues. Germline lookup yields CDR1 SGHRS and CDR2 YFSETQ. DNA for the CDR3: TGCGCCAGCAGCTTGGGGTGGCAGAATACTGAAGCTTTCTTT. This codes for CASSLGWQNTEAFF.

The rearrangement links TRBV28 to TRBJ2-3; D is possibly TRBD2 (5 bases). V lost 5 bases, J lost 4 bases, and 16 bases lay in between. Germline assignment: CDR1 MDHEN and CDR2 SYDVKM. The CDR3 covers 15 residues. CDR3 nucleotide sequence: TGTGCCAGCAGTAAAAACGGGAAGGGCCCAGATACGCAGTATTTT. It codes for CASSKNGKGPDTQYF.

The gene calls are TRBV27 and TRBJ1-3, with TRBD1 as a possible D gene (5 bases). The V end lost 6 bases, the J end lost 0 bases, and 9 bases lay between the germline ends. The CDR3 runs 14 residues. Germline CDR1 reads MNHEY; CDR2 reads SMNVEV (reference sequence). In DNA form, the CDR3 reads TGTGCCAGCAGGGACACAGTCTCTGGAAACACCATATATTTT. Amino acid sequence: CASRDTVSGNTIYF.

CDR3 region: CASSPTRTSTDTQYF. The DNA for the CDR3 is TGTGCCAGCAGCCCAACCCGGACTAGCACAGATACGCAGTATTTT. J is TRBJ2-3 and V is TRBV7-3; TRBD2 might be the D (5 bases). This CDR3 spans 15 amino acids. V shed 5 bases and J shed 0 bases, with 12 bases lying between them. The germline V gene encodes CDR1 SGHTA and CDR2 FQGTGA.

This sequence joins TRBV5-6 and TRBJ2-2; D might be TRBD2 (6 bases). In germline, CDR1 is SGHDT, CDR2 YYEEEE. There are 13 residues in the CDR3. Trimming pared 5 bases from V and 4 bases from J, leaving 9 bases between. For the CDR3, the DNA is TGTGCCAGCAGGGGGACTGTCACCGGGGAGCTGTTTTTT. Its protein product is CASRGTVTGELFF.

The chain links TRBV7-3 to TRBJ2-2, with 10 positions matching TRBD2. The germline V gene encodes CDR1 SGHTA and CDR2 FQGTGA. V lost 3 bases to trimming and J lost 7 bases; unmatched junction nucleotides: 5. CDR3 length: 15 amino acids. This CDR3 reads CASSFTSGVGGELFF. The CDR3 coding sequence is TGTGCCAGCAGCTTCACTAGCGGGGTGGGCGGGGAGCTGTTTTTT.

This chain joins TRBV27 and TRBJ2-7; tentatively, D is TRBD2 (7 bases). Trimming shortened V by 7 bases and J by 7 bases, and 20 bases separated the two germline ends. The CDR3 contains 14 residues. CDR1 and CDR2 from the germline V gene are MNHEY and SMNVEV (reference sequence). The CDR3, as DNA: TGTGCCAGCACCAAGGGGGGGGCCCCCGGGGAGCAGTACTTC. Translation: CASTKGGAPGEQYF.

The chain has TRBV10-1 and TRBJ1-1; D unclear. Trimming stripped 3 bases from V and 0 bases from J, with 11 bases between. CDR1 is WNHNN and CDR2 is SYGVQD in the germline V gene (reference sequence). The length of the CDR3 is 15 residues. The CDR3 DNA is TGCGCCAGCAGTGATAATCGGCGGCTGAACACTGAAGCTTTCTTT. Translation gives CASSDNRRLNTEAFF.

CDR3 nucleotides: TGTGCCAGCTCACCTCAGGGGAGCAATCAGCCCCAGCATTTT. Its protein is CASSPQGSNQPQHF. The chain carries TRBV18 and TRBJ1-5; D possibly corresponds to TRBD1 (6 bases). CDR1 KGHSH and CDR2 LQKENI come from the germline V gene. V gave up 3 bases and J gave up 1 base, with 7 bases separating them. The CDR3 is 14 residues long.

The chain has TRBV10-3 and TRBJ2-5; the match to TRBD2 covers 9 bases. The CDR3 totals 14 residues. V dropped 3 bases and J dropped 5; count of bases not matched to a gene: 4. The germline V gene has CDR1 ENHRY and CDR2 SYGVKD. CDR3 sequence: CAISDSGGRETQYF. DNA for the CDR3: TGTGCCATCAGTGACAGCGGGGGGCGGGAGACCCAGTACTTC.

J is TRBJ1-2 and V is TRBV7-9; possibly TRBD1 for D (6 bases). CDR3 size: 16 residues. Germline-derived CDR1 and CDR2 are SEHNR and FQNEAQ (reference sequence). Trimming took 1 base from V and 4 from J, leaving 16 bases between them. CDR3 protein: CASSLDSTGGGYGYTF. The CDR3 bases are TGTGCCAGCAGCTTAGATTCGACAGGAGGGGGCTATGGCTACACCTTC.

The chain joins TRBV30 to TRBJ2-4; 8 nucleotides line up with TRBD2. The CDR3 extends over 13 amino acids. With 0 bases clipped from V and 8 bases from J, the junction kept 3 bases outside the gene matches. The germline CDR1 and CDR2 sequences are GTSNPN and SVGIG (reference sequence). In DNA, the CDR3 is TGTGCCTGGAGTGTTCGGGAGGGGGACATTCAGTACTTC. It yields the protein CAWSVREGDIQYF.

CDR3 DNA sequence: TGTGCCAGCAGCTTGACGACTGAAGCTTTCTTT. Protein sequence: CASSLTTEAFF. V gene TRBV7-2 combines with J gene TRBJ1-1; no reliable D call. The CDR3 is 11 amino acids. The V gene lost 3 bases and the J gene lost 5 bases, with 4 bases spanning the gap. Looked up from germline, CDR1 is SGHTA and CDR2 is FQGNSA.

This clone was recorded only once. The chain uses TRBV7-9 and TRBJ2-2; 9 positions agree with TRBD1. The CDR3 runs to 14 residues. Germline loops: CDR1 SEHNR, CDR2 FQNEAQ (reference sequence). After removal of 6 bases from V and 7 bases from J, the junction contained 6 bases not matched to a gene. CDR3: CASRLQGAGGELFF. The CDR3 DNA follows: TGTGCCAGCAGGTTACAGGGGGCCGGCGGGGAGCTGTTTTTT.

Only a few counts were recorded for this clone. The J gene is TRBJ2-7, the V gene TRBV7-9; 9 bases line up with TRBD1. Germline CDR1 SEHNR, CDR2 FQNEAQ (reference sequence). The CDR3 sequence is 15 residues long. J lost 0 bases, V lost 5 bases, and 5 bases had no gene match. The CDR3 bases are TGTGCCAGCAGCCATACAGGGGGCAGCTCCTACGAGCAGTACTTC. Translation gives CASSHTGGSSYEQYF.